The next 19 T cell receptor beta chains were all read from a single sample in a study of shared clonotypes between healthy human individuals. Using immunoSEQ multiplex PCR, the repertoire was profiled, and TCRdb retains in-frame clones only, with some absent. Seen here are some 2.3 million clones, roughly 93% observed once, and the top ten hold roughly 0.36%. The specimen sequenced was naive CD4+ T cells from PBMCs. Subset: CD45RA+ positively selected. These receptors came from a man between 18 and 29 years old in good health. Some clones in this sample may be carry-over from other donors' samples.

Comment on this clone: The sample has other DNA sequences that encode this CDR3 too. This chain links TRBV7-3 with TRBJ2-5; TRBD1 matches at 7 bases. The CDR3 is made up of 13 amino acids. The germline CDR1 and CDR2 sequences are SGHTA and FQGTGA. V dropped 2 bases and J dropped 4; count of bases not matched to a gene: 1. This chain's CDR3 is CASSLDRAETQYF. Here the CDR3 DNA reads TGTGCCAGCAGCTTAGACAGGGCAGAGACCCAGTACTTC.

The CDR3 DNA reads as TGTGCCAGCAGCTTGACTCAGGGACGCTACGAGCAGTACTTC. Protein: CASSLTQGRYEQYF. This rearrangement joins TRBV5-4 to TRBJ2-7; D may match TRBD1 or TRBD2 (5 bases each). Per the germline V gene, CDR1 is SGHNT and CDR2 is YYREEE (reference sequence). V lost 1 base to trimming and J lost 3 bases, with 11 bases between them. The CDR3 loop spans 14 amino acids.

In its sample, this clone was seen once. This chain links TRBV7-2 with TRBJ2-7; D may be TRBD2 (7 bases). The CDR3 sequence is 15 residues long. In germline, CDR1 is SGHTA, CDR2 FQGNSA. Trimming left V 5 bases short and J 4 bases short, with 18 bases between. The CDR3 sequence is CASSPGGGRVYEQYF. The CDR3 nucleotides read TGTGCCAGCAGCCCGGGGGGCGGGAGAGTTTACGAGCAGTACTTC.

The chain carries TRBV5-4 and TRBJ2-7; 7 bases map to TRBD2. The CDR3 is 15 residues long. Unmatched junction bases numbered 7, after V lost 3 bases and J lost 1 base. Germline V gene sequence: CDR1 SGHNT, CDR2 YYREEE (reference sequence). CDR3 in amino acids: CASSSRETASYEQYF. The CDR3 DNA follows: TGTGCCAGCAGCTCGCGGGAGACCGCTTCCTACGAGCAGTACTTC.

This clone appeared once. The chain employs TRBV28 and TRBJ1-2, with a possible D match to TRBD1 (5 bases). The CDR3 is 14 amino acids. V lost 3 bases and J lost 7, with 15 bases in between. Germline CDR1 and CDR2: MDHEN and SYDVKM. The CDR3: CASSLGQGNRGYTF. The CDR3 bases are TGTGCCAGCAGTTTGGGTCAGGGAAATCGTGGCTACACCTTC.

The rearrangement links TRBV11-2 to TRBJ1-1; D gene ambiguous. Germline V gives CDR1 SGHAT, CDR2 FQNNGV. This CDR3 comprises 13 residues. V was pared by 0 bases and J by 5 bases, with 7 bases between. CDR3 loop: CASSLDPATEAFF. The CDR3 region has the DNA TGTGCCAGCAGCTTAGACCCCGCGACTGAAGCTTTCTTT.

The rearrangement links TRBV2 to TRBJ1-3; 9 positions match TRBD1. This CDR3 has 14 residues. V was clipped by 6 bases and J by 0 bases; unmatched bases: 0. Germline assignment: CDR1 SNHLY and CDR2 FYNNEI. In DNA form, the CDR3 reads TGTGCCAGCAGGGGACAGGGCTCTGGAAACACCATATATTTT. Protein: CASRGQGSGNTIYF.

The rearrangement uses TRBV1 and TRBJ2-7; the DNA was not used to check the table's D call, TRBD2. TRBV1 is a pseudogene segment. The CDR3 sequence is 16 residues long. CDR3 sequence (DNA): TGCACCAGCAGCCAACTGGGGGGACTAGCAGGCTACGAGCAGTACTTC. Amino acid sequence: CTSSQLGGLAGYEQYF.

The genes are TRBV5-1 and TRBJ2-3; 12 bases agree with TRBD2. The CDR3 covers 17 residues. The V gene end was trimmed by 4 bases and the J gene end by 3 bases; junction bases not matched to a gene: 9. Germline V lookup: CDR1 SGHRS, CDR2 YFSETQ. This chain's CDR3 is CASSAYSGTSGTDTQYF. As DNA, the CDR3 is TGCGCCAGCAGCGCCTATTCAGGGACTAGCGGGACAGATACGCAGTATTTT.

V is TRBV4-1 and J is TRBJ2-7; D tentatively reads TRBD1 or TRBD2 (5 bases each). Looked up from germline, CDR1 is MGHRA and CDR2 is YSYEKL. V gave up 4 bases and J gave up 1 base, with 14 bases separating them. CDR3 length: 15 residues. CDR3 bases: TGCGCCAGCAGCCCTGCCCGGGACGGTTCCTACGAGCAGTACTTC. Encoded protein: CASSPARDGSYEQYF.

The chain uses TRBV6-5 and TRBJ1-2, with a weak D call TRBD1 (6 bases). There are 13 residues in the CDR3. Germline V gene lookup returns CDR1 MNHEY and CDR2 SVGAGI. V lost 6 bases and J lost 4, with 12 bases in between. The CDR3 coding sequence is TGTGCCAGCAGACGAACAGGGTTCTATGGCTACACCTTC. It yields the protein CASRRTGFYGYTF.

V and J are TRBV5-1 and TRBJ2-1; D is unresolved. Germline CDR1 is SGHRS and CDR2 is YFSETQ. V lost 0 bases and J lost 3, with 10 bases in between. This CDR3 region has 15 residues. The CDR3 is CASSLVSSDYNEQFF. CDR3 coding DNA: TGCGCCAGCAGCTTGGTATCCAGCGACTACAATGAGCAGTTCTTC.

The DNA for the CDR3 is TGTGCCAGCAGCTTAGATGCAGGGAGGGAGTACGAGCAGTACTTC. Its protein is CASSLDAGREYEQYF. The rearrangement joins TRBV7-7 to TRBJ2-7, with TRBD2 identical over 7 bases. Germline trimming cut 1 base from V and 4 bases from J; bases unmatched to any gene: 7. The CDR3 runs 15 residues. In germline, CDR1 is SSHAT, CDR2 FNYEAQ (reference sequence).

The CDR3 is CATLAGEVGGEQFF. The CDR3 DNA follows: TGTGCCACCCTAGCGGGAGAGGTAGGAGGTGAGCAGTTCTTC. The V and J genes are TRBV27 and TRBJ2-1, with 10 bases fitting TRBD2. This CDR3 has 14 residues. V lost 10 bases, J lost 9 bases, and 12 bases stayed unmatched. The V gene's germline CDR1 is MNHEY and CDR2 SMNVEV (reference sequence).

This rearrangement joins TRBV6-1 to TRBJ2-4; D could derive from TRBD1 or TRBD2 (5 bases each). The CDR3 has 15 residues. Trimming shortened V by 1 base and J by 7 bases, and 14 bases separated the two germline ends. CDR1 is MNHNS and CDR2 is SASEGT in the germline V gene. Here the CDR3 reads CASSEVRGWMNIQYF. The CDR3 DNA sequence: TGTGCCAGCAGTGAAGTGAGGGGTTGGATGAACATTCAGTACTTC.

V is TRBV28 and J is TRBJ1-1; 9 bases are a match to TRBD1. J was trimmed by 6 bases and V by 5 bases; bases with no gene match: 10. Germline V gene lookup returns CDR1 MDHEN and CDR2 SYDVKM. The CDR3 spans 15 residues. CDR3 nucleotide sequence: TGTGCCAGCAGTCTAAGGACAGGGGCGGTCGCTGAAGCTTTCTTT. Protein: CASSLRTGAVAEAFF.

The CDR3, as DNA: TGTGCCAGCAGTGCCAGGGCGGACACTGAAGCTTTCTTT. Protein sequence: CASSARADTEAFF. J is TRBJ1-1 and V is TRBV2; possible D gene TRBD1, 5 bases. CDR3 length equals 13 residues. V dropped 4 bases and J dropped 3 bases, with 9 bases sitting between them. Germline CDR1 reads SNHLY; CDR2 reads FYNNEI.

This rearrangement joins TRBV7-3 to TRBJ2-1; 12 nucleotides align to TRBD2. V was pared by 1 base and J by 5 bases, with 9 bases of the junction left unmatched. Germline values: CDR1 SGHTA, CDR2 FQGTGA. The CDR3 totals 18 residues. Here the CDR3 reads CASSLRRTSGIEHNEQFF. The CDR3 DNA sequence: TGTGCCAGCAGCTTAAGACGGACTAGCGGGATAGAACACAATGAGCAGTTCTTC.

The gene calls are TRBV6-1 and TRBJ2-1; D may be TRBD2 (5 bases). This CDR3 has 15 residues. Deletions cut 8 bases from V and 0 bases from J, with 14 bases between. Germline values: CDR1 MNHNS, CDR2 SASEGT. In nucleotides, the CDR3 is TGTGCCAGCTTCCGGGGTGGGAGCTCCTACAATGAGCAGTTCTTC. Translating it yields CASFRGGSSYNEQFF.